The 9 T cell receptor beta chains reported below all come from one sample, sequenced in a study of identifying expanded T cells in peripheral blood. The assay was immunoSEQ multiplex PCR, and TCRdb's table has in-frame clones only and misses some. The sample lists 70,000 to 95,000 clones, roughly 86% occurring once. The sequenced sample was blood. These receptors all stem from a person aged 18 to 70 in good health.

This chain connects TRBV6-4 to TRBJ2-1; D unresolved. Germline V gene sequence: CDR1 MRHNA, CDR2 SNTAGT. Trimming stripped 0 bases from V and 10 bases from J, with 13 bases between. This CDR3 has 14 residues. The CDR3 is CASSDSVSSLEQFF. CDR3 DNA: TGTGCCAGCAGTGACTCGGTCTCGTCGTTGGAGCAGTTCTTC.

This sequence joins TRBV27 and TRBJ1-4; 9 nucleotides agree with TRBD1. This CDR3 region has 15 residues. CDR1 and CDR2 (germline): MNHEY, SMNVEV (reference sequence). Trimming removed 5 bases from V and 6 bases from J; junction bases left unmatched: 7. The CDR3 DNA sequence: TGTGCCAGCAGTCGGGACAGGGCACCAGATGAAAAACTGTTTTTT. Translation: CASSRDRAPDEKLFF. The complete variable domain, with remaining parts taken from reference TRBV27 and TRBJ1-4, reads EAQVTQNPRYLITVTGKKLTVTCSQNMNHEYMSWYRQDPGLGLRQIYYSMNVEVTDKGDVPEGYKVSRKEKRNFPLILESPSPNQTSLYFCASSRDRAPDEKLFFGSGTQLSVL.

J is TRBJ1-2 and V is TRBV6-5, with D possibly being TRBD1 (6 bases). The CDR3 has 16 residues. V gave up 0 bases and J gave up 4 bases, with 15 bases separating them. The germline V gene has CDR1 MNHEY and CDR2 SVGAGI. CDR3 amino acids: CASSYSSGAGSYGYTF. The DNA for the CDR3 is TGTGCCAGCAGTTACTCGTCGGGGGCCGGATCCTATGGCTACACCTTC.

The chain couples TRBV30 to TRBJ2-5; TRBD2 aligns across 7 bases. The germline CDR1 and CDR2 sequences are GTSNPN and SVGIG (reference sequence). CDR3 length: 13 amino acids. V lost 3 bases and J lost 1; bases outside the gene matches: 2. The CDR3: CAWRGGSQETQYF. CDR3 DNA sequence: TGTGCCTGGAGGGGGGGGTCCCAAGAGACCCAGTACTTC.

The rearrangement links TRBV6-1 to TRBJ1-2, with no clear D. In germline, CDR1 is MNHNS, CDR2 SASEGT. CDR3 length: 15 amino acids. Trimming removed 5 bases at V and 1 base at J, with 14 bases between. The CDR3: CASSPVGGSNYGYTF. The DNA for the CDR3 is TGTGCCAGCAGTCCCGTGGGAGGGAGTAACTATGGCTACACCTTC.

This clone came up once. V gene TRBV10-3 combines with J gene TRBJ1-4; 7 positions match TRBD1. The CDR3 has 13 amino acids. Germline CDR1 reads ENHRY; CDR2 reads SYGVKD. The V segment lost 11 bases and the J segment 2 bases; nucleotides outside the gene matches: 5. The DNA for the CDR3 is TGTGCCTCCCACAGGGGTACTAATGAAAAACTGTTTTTT. Translated: CASHRGTNEKLFF.

CDR3 loop: CASSSGLEPQTQYF. CDR3 DNA sequence: TGTGCCAGTAGTTCAGGACTAGAACCACAGACCCAGTACTTC. This sequence joins TRBV19 and TRBJ2-5; 7 bases fit TRBD2. Germline assignment: CDR1 LNHDA and CDR2 SQIVND (reference sequence). The V segment lost 5 bases and the J segment 6 bases; nucleotides outside the gene matches: 9. This CDR3 is 14 amino acids long.

The chain has TRBV28 and TRBJ2-2, with a weak D call TRBD1 (5 bases). Per the germline V gene, CDR1 is MDHEN and CDR2 is SYDVKM. Trimming took off 5 bases at V and 7 bases at J, with 14 bases between the two ends. This CDR3 has 14 amino acids. DNA of the CDR3: TGTGCCAGCAGTCTCCTCTGGGGCGACGGGGAGCTGTTTTTT. The encoded protein is CASSLLWGDGELFF.

The chain joins TRBV7-9 to TRBJ1-1; no firm D call. The V gene's germline CDR1 is SEHNR and CDR2 FQNEAQ (reference sequence). V gave up 4 bases and J gave up 0 bases, with 12 bases separating them. The CDR3 has 15 amino acids. In DNA form, the CDR3 reads TGTGCCAGCAGCTCGACGCTCAGTCTGAACACTGAAGCTTTCTTT. Translating it yields CASSSTLSLNTEAFF.